Listed below are T cell receptor beta chains from one sample, sequenced in a study of blood T cell repertoires in COVID-19. TCRdb keeps only in-frame clones here, not all; method: immunoSEQ multiplex PCR. The table has 150,000 to 200,000 clones, 70% to 90% seen once; the top ten hold roughly 0.77%. The sample comprised PBMCs or T cells enriched from blood (not recorded which). Receptors were obtained from a woman aged 18-29 years who had recovered from COVID-19. The CDR3 runs from the conserved cysteine through the conserved F or W. D genes are given only for firm matches. Size is omitted from some rows. Given values are once, few, many or a class for expanded clones.

D gene: NA; V gene: TRBV12-1; clone size: NA; CDR3 length: 14; J gene: TRBJ2-5; CDR3 DNA: TGTGCCAGCAGCTCGGGACTTCCTCAAGAGACCCAGTACTTC; CDR3 protein: CASSSGLPQETQYF
D gene: NA; V gene: TRBV28; clone size: NA; CDR3 length: 18; J gene: TRBJ2-6; CDR3 DNA: TGTGCCAGCAGTTTGCTGGGACAGTCGGGGGCTGGGGCCAATGTCCTGACTTTC; CDR3 protein: CASSLLGQSGAGANVLTF
D gene: TRBD1; V gene: TRBV4-1; clone size: NA; CDR3 length: 15; J gene: TRBJ2-7; CDR3 DNA: TGCGCCAGCAGCCAAGAGACAGGGGGTATATACGAGCAGTACTTC; CDR3 protein: CASSQETGGIYEQYF
D gene: NA; V gene: TRBV27; clone size: NA; CDR3 length: 15; J gene: TRBJ1-3; CDR3 DNA: TGTGCCAGCAGCCCCGGTTCGGGGTTTAAAAACACCATATATTTT; CDR3 protein: CASSPGSGFKNTIYF
D gene: NA; V gene: TRBV4-1; clone size: NA; CDR3 length: 16; J gene: TRBJ2-7; CDR3 DNA: TGCGCCAGCAGCCCTCAGGTTGGGTATACTTCCTACGAGCAGTACTTC; CDR3 protein: CASSPQVGYTSYEQYF
D gene: NA; V gene: TRBV20-1; clone size: NA; CDR3 length: 11; J gene: TRBJ2-3; CDR3 DNA: TGCAGTGCTGCGAGGGAGGATACGCAGTATTTT; CDR3 protein: CSAAREDTQYF
D gene: NA; V gene: TRBV7-9; clone size: NA; CDR3 length: 17; J gene: TRBJ1-1; CDR3 DNA: TGTGCCAGCAGCTTAATATCGGGGGTTGCTTGGAACACTGAAGCTTTCTTT; CDR3 protein: CASSLISGVAWNTEAFF
D gene: TRBD1; V gene: TRBV5-1; clone size: NA; CDR3 length: 15; J gene: TRBJ2-2; CDR3 DNA: TGCGCCAGCCTTGCCGGGACAGGTCTCACCGGGGAGCTGTTTTTT; CDR3 protein: CASLAGTGLTGELFF
D gene: TRBD1; V gene: TRBV9; clone size: NA; CDR3 length: 14; J gene: TRBJ1-6; CDR3 DNA: TGTGCCAGCAGCCCCCGGGACAGCCAGTCACCCCTCCACTTT; CDR3 protein: CASSPRDSQSPLHF
D gene: TRBD2; V gene: TRBV7-9; clone size: NA; CDR3 length: 17; J gene: TRBJ2-5; CDR3 DNA: TGTGCCAGCAGCTTAACTGGACTAGCGGGATCGAGAGAGACCCAGTACTTC; CDR3 protein: CASSLTGLAGSRETQYF
D gene: NA; V gene: TRBV5-1; clone size: NA; CDR3 length: 15; J gene: TRBJ1-3; CDR3 DNA: TGCGCCAGCAGCTTGTCCGGGTTTGAAAGAAACACCATATATTTT; CDR3 protein: CASSLSGFERNTIYF
D gene: NA; V gene: TRBV20-1; clone size: NA; CDR3 length: 14; J gene: TRBJ2-7; CDR3 DNA: TGCAGTGCTAGTAGCCAGGGGACATTGGACGAGCAGTACTTC; CDR3 protein: CSASSQGTLDEQYF
D gene: NA; V gene: TRBV9; clone size: NA; CDR3 length: 15; J gene: TRBJ2-1; CDR3 DNA: TGTGCCAGCAGCGTAGCGGGAGCGGACTACAATGAGCAGTTCTTC; CDR3 protein: CASSVAGADYNEQFF
D gene: NA; V gene: TRBV18; clone size: once; CDR3 length: 14; J gene: TRBJ2-7; CDR3 DNA: TGTGCCAGCTCAGTCGCACAGACGTCCTACGAGCAGTACTTC; CDR3 protein: CASSVAQTSYEQYF
D gene: NA; V gene: TRBV27; clone size: NA; CDR3 length: 14; J gene: TRBJ1-2; CDR3 DNA: TGTGCCAGCAGTTTCGCGGGGAGAACGCGGGGCTACACCTTC; CDR3 protein: CASSFAGRTRGYTF
D gene: TRBD1; V gene: TRBV28; clone size: NA; CDR3 length: 18; J gene: TRBJ1-4; CDR3 DNA: TGTGCCAGCAGTTTCTCCGGGACAGGGGGCTTAGGTAATGAAAAACTGTTTTTT; CDR3 protein: CASSFSGTGGLGNEKLFF
D gene: NA; V gene: TRBV10-3; clone size: NA; CDR3 length: 12; J gene: TRBJ2-1; CDR3 DNA: TGTGCCATCAGTCCTGTAGCAAGCGAGCAGTTCTTC; CDR3 protein: CAISPVASEQFF
D gene: NA; V gene: TRBV4-1; clone size: few; CDR3 length: 17; J gene: TRBJ1-5; CDR3 DNA: TGCGCCAGCAGCCAAGAAATGGTCAGCAGGGGAAATCAGCCCCAGCATTTT; CDR3 protein: CASSQEMVSRGNQPQHF
D gene: NA; V gene: TRBV5-4; clone size: NA; CDR3 length: 17; J gene: TRBJ1-3; CDR3 DNA: TGTGCCAGCAGCCCCGGGCAGGGCAGGGGCTCTGGAAACACCATATATTTT; CDR3 protein: CASSPGQGRGSGNTIYF
D gene: NA; V gene: TRBV28; clone size: once; CDR3 length: 13; J gene: TRBJ2-2; CDR3 DNA: TGTGCCAGCGTCCCGGGAAGGATCGGGGAGCTGTTTTTT; CDR3 protein: CASVPGRIGELFF
D gene: TRBD2; V gene: TRBV23-1; clone size: NA; CDR3 length: 16; J gene: TRBJ2-1; CDR3 DNA: TGCGCCAGCAGTTCCTGGACTAGCGGGAGATTCGATGAGCAGTTCTTC; CDR3 protein: CASSSWTSGRFDEQFF
D gene: TRBD1; V gene: TRBV11-2; clone size: NA; CDR3 length: 13; J gene: TRBJ2-5; CDR3 DNA: TGTGCCAGCAGCAAGACAGGGCAAGAGACCCAGTACTTC; CDR3 protein: CASSKTGQETQYF
D gene: NA; V gene: TRBV9; clone size: NA; CDR3 length: 15; J gene: TRBJ2-1; CDR3 DNA: TGTGCCAGCAGCGTAGGGACTTTATCTTACAATGAGCAGTTCTTC; CDR3 protein: CASSVGTLSYNEQFF
D gene: TRBD1; V gene: TRBV28; clone size: NA; CDR3 length: 14; J gene: TRBJ1-2; CDR3 DNA: TGTGCCAGCAGTTCTGGACAGGGAAACTATGGCTACACCTTC; CDR3 protein: CASSSGQGNYGYTF
D gene: NA; V gene: TRBV27; clone size: NA; CDR3 length: 16; J gene: TRBJ1-4; CDR3 DNA: TGTGCCAGCAGTTTAACGGAAGGGGCAACTAATGAAAAACTGTTTTTT; CDR3 protein: CASSLTEGATNEKLFF
D gene: NA; V gene: TRBV3-1/TRBV3-2; clone size: NA; CDR3 length: 17; J gene: TRBJ2-1; CDR3 DNA: TGTGCCAGCAGCCACGACTCGTCCCTTAGCTCCTACAATGAGCAGTTCTTC; CDR3 protein: CASSHDSSLSSYNEQFF
D gene: NA; V gene: TRBV9; clone size: NA; CDR3 length: 15; J gene: TRBJ1-3; CDR3 DNA: TGTGCCAGCAGCGTAGCAACAGGGATCGGAAACACCATATATTTT; CDR3 protein: CASSVATGIGNTIYF
D gene: NA; V gene: TRBV24-1; clone size: NA; CDR3 length: 15; J gene: TRBJ2-1; CDR3 DNA: TGTGCCACCAGCACCACTAGCCGTCCGAACAATGAGCAGTTCTTC; CDR3 protein: CATSTTSRPNNEQFF